This T cell receptor (beta chain) was recovered during a study of Tregs in tolerant kidney transplant recipients. The study, taken as a whole, reports: Biological reproducibility was not directly addressed, but technical replication error appeared minimal.

In the case of this clone: No antigen is known for it. The sequenced fragment ends 3 residues before the CDR3 boundary, so the rest is inferred from the germline J gene.

Method: immunoSEQ multiplex PCR; TCRdb's copy keeps in-frame clones and lacks some. With approximately 30,000 clones in the sample, the ten largest clones hold roughly 2%. Per the germline V gene, CDR1 is GTSNPN and CDR2 is SVGIG (reference sequence). The CDR3 has 15 residues. V lost 3 bases to trimming and J lost 6 bases; unmatched junction nucleotides: 10. Mixed chimerism was transient after nonmyeloablative marrow transplants from related graft donors. Thawed PBMCs were FACS-sorted into unstimulated CD4+CD25+CD127- regulatory T cells, CD4+CD25- non-regulatory cells, CD4 and CD8 cells. This specimen was CD4+ T cells from blood (PBMCs), taken 24 months after the transplant. V is TRBV30 and J is TRBJ1-4, with TRBD1 identical over 7 bases. This receptor was identified in a human patient who received a combined kidney and bone marrow transplant. The T cells may partly be graft donor cells. Partial CDR3 DNA: TGTGCCTGGAGACGTACAGGGGCTACTTATGAAAAA. This gives the protein CAWRRTGATYEK. The full CDR3 sequence reads CAWRRTGATYEKLFF.